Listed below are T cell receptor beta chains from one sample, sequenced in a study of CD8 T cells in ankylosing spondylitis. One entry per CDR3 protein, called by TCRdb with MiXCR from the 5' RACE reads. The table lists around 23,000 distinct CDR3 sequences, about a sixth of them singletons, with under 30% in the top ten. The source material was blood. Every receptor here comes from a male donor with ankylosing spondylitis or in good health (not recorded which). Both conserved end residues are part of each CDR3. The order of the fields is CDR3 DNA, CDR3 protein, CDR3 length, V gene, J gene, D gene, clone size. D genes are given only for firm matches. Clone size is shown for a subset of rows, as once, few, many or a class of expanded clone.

DNA: TGTGCCAGCAGCTTATCGGGGACCCAGTACTTC; CDR3: CASSLSGTQYF; length: 11; V: TRBV5-4; J: TRBJ2-5; D: .; size: .
DNA: TGTGCCAGCAGCCAGGGAGAACTGAACACTGAAGCTTTCTTT; CDR3: CASSQGELNTEAFF; length: 14; V: TRBV27; J: TRBJ1-1; D: .; size: .
DNA: TGTGCCAGCAACCGGGGACGGGGTAATTCACCCCTCCACTTT; CDR3: CASNRGRGNSPLHF; length: 14; V: TRBV12-3/TRBV12-4; J: TRBJ1-6; D: .; size: .
DNA: TGTGCCAGCAGCTTCGAGGGGATAACCGGGGAGCTGTTTTTT; CDR3: CASSFEGITGELFF; length: 14; V: TRBV7-2; J: TRBJ2-2; D: .; size: many
DNA: TGCGCCAGCAGTGAGTTGTTCGGGACAGTCCCCCAGCCCCAGCATTTT; CDR3: CASSELFGTVPQPQHF; length: 16; V: TRBV10-2; J: TRBJ1-5; D: TRBD1; size: many
DNA: TGTGCCAGCAGTCGGGACGCTTCCCCCTACAATGAGCAGTTCTTC; CDR3: CASSRDASPYNEQFF; length: 15; V: TRBV7-3; J: TRBJ2-1; D: .; size: many
DNA: TGTGCCAGCAGCTTGGGTGGACAGGGAACAGATACGCAGTATTTT; CDR3: CASSLGGQGTDTQYF; length: 15; V: TRBV5-5; J: TRBJ2-3; D: TRBD1; size: many
DNA: TGCGCCAGCGCCGGACAGGTCGGGAGCAATGAGCAGTTCTTC; CDR3: CASAGQVGSNEQFF; length: 14; V: TRBV5-1; J: TRBJ2-1; D: .; size: few
DNA: TGTGCCAGCAGCTTAGAGGGGGGGAAGACCCAGTACTTC; CDR3: CASSLEGGKTQYF; length: 13; V: TRBV7-2; J: TRBJ2-5; D: .; size: many
DNA: TGTGCCAGCAGCTTAAGTCCCGGGTCCCCAGATACGCAGTATTTT; CDR3: CASSLSPGSPDTQYF; length: 15; V: TRBV7-3; J: TRBJ2-3; D: .; size: few
DNA: TGTGCCAGCAGTTACCGGGACAGCCTACCTGGGCAGTTCTTC; CDR3: CASSYRDSLPGQFF; length: 14; V: TRBV6-2/TRBV6-3; J: TRBJ2-1; D: TRBD1; size: many
DNA: TGCGCCAGCAGCCAAGAATGGGGTGTCATGAACACTGAAGCTTTCTTT; CDR3: CASSQEWGVMNTEAFF; length: 16; V: TRBV4-3; J: TRBJ1-1; D: .; size: few
DNA: TGTGCCAGCAGCCCGGGGGGACTCATGAACACTGAAGCTTTCTTT; CDR3: CASSPGGLMNTEAFF; length: 15; V: TRBV6-5; J: TRBJ1-1; D: .; size: .
DNA: TGTGCCAGCAGCGTAAGTTGGAACACTGAAGCTTTCTTT; CDR3: CASSVSWNTEAFF; length: 13; V: TRBV9; J: TRBJ1-1; D: .; size: .
DNA: TGCAGCGCCGACAGGGGAGGGACCGGGGAGCTGTTTTTT; CDR3: CSADRGGTGELFF; length: 13; V: TRBV29-1; J: TRBJ2-2; D: .; size: few
DNA: TGCAGCGTGACGACTAGCGGGAGCTACGAGCAGTACTTC; CDR3: CSVTTSGSYEQYF; length: 13; V: TRBV29-1; J: TRBJ2-7; D: TRBD2; size: many
DNA: TGCAGTGCTAGAGCCCCGACTAGCGGGGGGACCTCCGGGGAGACCCAGTACTTC; CDR3: CSARAPTSGGTSGETQYF; length: 18; V: TRBV20-1; J: TRBJ2-5; D: TRBD2; size: many
DNA: TGTGCCATCAGTGCCTTGGCGACCGGGGAGCTGTTTTTT; CDR3: CAISALATGELFF; length: 13; V: TRBV10-3; J: TRBJ2-2; D: .; size: .
DNA: TGTGCCAGCAGTCCAACAAGAGATCGGGCAGATACGCAGTATTTT; CDR3: CASSPTRDRADTQYF; length: 15; V: TRBV27; J: TRBJ2-3; D: .; size: many
DNA: TGTGCCAGCAGTTACGGCAGGCTCAACAACTTGGCTAATGAAAAACTGTTTTTT; CDR3: CASSYGRLNNLANEKLFF; length: 18; V: TRBV6-5; J: TRBJ1-4; D: .; size: few
DNA: TGCAGTGCTAGAGAATTACAGGGGTTTGAGCAGTTCTTC; CDR3: CSARELQGFEQFF; length: 13; V: TRBV20-1; J: TRBJ2-1; D: TRBD1; size: many
DNA: TGTGCCAGCAGCAATAGACAGGGGGAAAAACTGTTTTTT; CDR3: CASSNRQGEKLFF; length: 13; V: TRBV7-2; J: TRBJ1-4; D: TRBD1; size: few
DNA: TGCAGTGCTCTTCCCTTGGCGACTTCGAACACCGGGGAGCTGTTTTTT; CDR3: CSALPLATSNTGELFF; length: 16; V: TRBV20-1; J: TRBJ2-2; D: .; size: .
DNA: TGTGCCAGCTCATCTCCTAGCGGGGGGCCGAACACCGGGGAGCTGTTTTTT; CDR3: CASSSPSGGPNTGELFF; length: 17; V: TRBV18; J: TRBJ2-2; D: TRBD2; size: .
DNA: TGCAGTGGGAGAGGACAGGGGTCCCCTTACAATGAGCAGTTCTTC; CDR3: CSGRGQGSPYNEQFF; length: 15; V: TRBV20-1; J: TRBJ2-1; D: TRBD1; size: few
DNA: TGTGCCAGCAGTTTGAGGGTCAGGGGCAAAACCACCGGGGAGCTGTTTTTT; CDR3: CASSLRVRGKTTGELFF; length: 17; V: TRBV12-3/TRBV12-4; J: TRBJ2-2; D: .; size: few
DNA: TGTGCCAGCACCCCCGCAACAGGGTTATATGGAGGCTACACCTTC; CDR3: CASTPATGLYGGYTF; length: 15; V: TRBV6-2/TRBV6-3; J: TRBJ1-2; D: .; size: once
DNA: TGTGCCAGCAGCCCTGAGGGGAGCGGGGGGGCCTACAATGAGCAGTTCTTC; CDR3: CASSPEGSGGAYNEQFF; length: 17; V: TRBV4-2; J: TRBJ2-1; D: TRBD2; size: .
DNA: TGTGCCTGGAGTGTTCTGTGGGACGAGCAGTACTTC; CDR3: CAWSVLWDEQYF; length: 12; V: TRBV30; J: TRBJ2-7; D: .; size: .
DNA: TGTGCCAGCAGCAATCCGGGACAGGGACTAAATTCACCCCTCCACTTT; CDR3: CASSNPGQGLNSPLHF; length: 16; V: TRBV7-9; J: TRBJ1-6; D: TRBD1; size: .
DNA: TGTGCCAGCAGCTCTTGGCGGGGGACAGGGGGCGCAGATACGCAGTATTTT; CDR3: CASSSWRGTGGADTQYF; length: 17; V: TRBV5-6; J: TRBJ2-3; D: TRBD1; size: .
DNA: TGCAGCGTTGACGGCCGGGGGAAGGCTGGCTACACCTTC; CDR3: CSVDGRGKAGYTF; length: 13; V: TRBV29-1; J: TRBJ1-2; D: .; size: many
DNA: TGCAGTGCTAGATTCGGAAATGCTGGAAACACCATATATTTT; CDR3: CSARFGNAGNTIYF; length: 14; V: TRBV20-1; J: TRBJ1-3; D: .; size: many
DNA: TGCAGTGCTAGAGGGAGGGGATACAATGAGCAGTTCTTC; CDR3: CSARGRGYNEQFF; length: 13; V: TRBV20-1; J: TRBJ2-1; D: .; size: few
DNA: TGCGCCAGCAGCCAAGGCCCGCAGCTAGGGGAAGATACGCAGTATTTT; CDR3: CASSQGPQLGEDTQYF; length: 16; V: TRBV4-1; J: TRBJ2-3; D: .; size: .
DNA: TGCAGCGTTGAAGGTGGGAGGACTAGCGGTACCTACGAGCAGTACTTC; CDR3: CSVEGGRTSGTYEQYF; length: 16; V: TRBV29-1; J: TRBJ2-7; D: TRBD2; size: many
DNA: TGTGCCACCAGTGATCCACTCGGGACAGGGTCTGGGAATGAGCAGTTCTTC; CDR3: CATSDPLGTGSGNEQFF; length: 17; V: TRBV24-1; J: TRBJ2-1; D: TRBD1; size: few
DNA: TGTGCCAGCAGCTACGGGGGTCGTAACACTGAAGCTTTCTTT; CDR3: CASSYGGRNTEAFF; length: 14; V: TRBV7-3; J: TRBJ1-1; D: .; size: many
DNA: TGCAGCGTTGGAGTGGCCGAAGTGCACGAGCAGTACTTC; CDR3: CSVGVAEVHEQYF; length: 13; V: TRBV29-1; J: TRBJ2-7; D: .; size: many
DNA: TGCGCCAGCAGCTTCTCCGGACTAGCTTGGGAGCAGTACTTC; CDR3: CASSFSGLAWEQYF; length: 14; V: TRBV5-1; J: TRBJ2-7; D: TRBD2; size: many
DNA: TGTGCCAGCACCTCAATAGGGGGTTACCCAGAAAAACTGTTTTTT; CDR3: CASTSIGGYPEKLFF; length: 15; V: TRBV6-6; J: TRBJ1-4; D: .; size: .
DNA: TGCAGTGCTAGAGGACAGTCTGGGGGCGAGCAGTACTTC; CDR3: CSARGQSGGEQYF; length: 13; V: TRBV20-1; J: TRBJ2-7; D: .; size: few
DNA: TGCAGTGCTAGGGTGCGGGGGCTTGGGGAAAAACTGTTTTTT; CDR3: CSARVRGLGEKLFF; length: 14; V: TRBV20-1; J: TRBJ1-4; D: .; size: many
DNA: TGCGCCAGCAGCTTGACTCTCGGGGCTAATGAAAAACTGTTTTTT; CDR3: CASSLTLGANEKLFF; length: 15; V: TRBV5-1; J: TRBJ1-4; D: .; size: .
DNA: TGCAGTGCTAGAGATATAGCGACGGCCCCCTACGAGCAGTACTTC; CDR3: CSARDIATAPYEQYF; length: 15; V: TRBV20-1; J: TRBJ2-7; D: .; size: few
DNA: TGTGCCAGCAGCCCCAGCCTAGCGGGGGATACCTACACCGGGGAGCTGTTTTTT; CDR3: CASSPSLAGDTYTGELFF; length: 18; V: TRBV7-2; J: TRBJ2-2; D: TRBD2; size: .
DNA: TGTGCCAGCAGCTTAGAGATACGAGAGACCCAGTACTTC; CDR3: CASSLEIRETQYF; length: 13; V: TRBV7-3; J: TRBJ2-5; D: .; size: few
DNA: TGTGCCAGCACCACCGGGGGCGGTAGGGCTGAAGCTTTCTTT; CDR3: CASTTGGGRAEAFF; length: 14; V: TRBV6-6; J: TRBJ1-1; D: .; size: few
DNA: TGTGCCGTGCGATCGGCGGCAGGGAAAGAGACCCAGTACTTC; CDR3: CAVRSAAGKETQYF; length: 14; V: TRBV10-3; J: TRBJ2-5; D: .; size: once
DNA: TGCGCCAGCACCACCACTGGCGGGGGGGCCTATGAGCAGTTCTTC; CDR3: CASTTTGGGAYEQFF; length: 15; V: TRBV5-1; J: TRBJ2-1; D: TRBD2; size: many
DNA: TGCGCCAGCAGCCGGGACAGGGGGCGAGAGACCCAGTACTTC; CDR3: CASSRDRGRETQYF; length: 14; V: TRBV5-1; J: TRBJ2-5; D: TRBD1; size: .
DNA: TGTGCCATCAGTGAAAGAACAGGGACCCAGTACTTC; CDR3: CAISERTGTQYF; length: 12; V: TRBV10-3; J: TRBJ2-5; D: .; size: many
DNA: TGCGCCAGCAGCTTGGAGACTAGCATAGATACGCAGTATTTT; CDR3: CASSLETSIDTQYF; length: 14; V: TRBV5-1; J: TRBJ2-3; D: TRBD2; size: many
DNA: TGTGCCAGCAGTTCCGGACAGACTGAAGCTTTCTTT; CDR3: CASSSGQTEAFF; length: 12; V: TRBV28; J: TRBJ1-1; D: .; size: .
DNA: TGTGCCAGCAGCTTAGGTTTATCAGAGAACACCGGGGAGCTGTTTTTT; CDR3: CASSLGLSENTGELFF; length: 16; V: TRBV11-3; J: TRBJ2-2; D: .; size: many
DNA: TGTGCCAGCAGTTTACGTTCAGGGTTCCAAGAGACCCAGTACTTC; CDR3: CASSLRSGFQETQYF; length: 15; V: TRBV12-3/TRBV12-4; J: TRBJ2-5; D: .; size: medium-sized
DNA: TGTGCCAGCAGCTTAGGCGGGGTAGAGCAGTTCTTC; CDR3: CASSLGGVEQFF; length: 12; V: TRBV11-2; J: TRBJ2-1; D: .; size: .
DNA: TGTGCCTGGAGTAACCGTACAGGGAGGAATTCACCCCTCCACTTT; CDR3: CAWSNRTGRNSPLHF; length: 15; V: TRBV30; J: TRBJ1-6; D: .; size: few
DNA: TGTGCCAGCAGCCCGAGCGGGAGGGACACCGGGGAGCTGTTTTTT; CDR3: CASSPSGRDTGELFF; length: 15; V: TRBV5-5; J: TRBJ2-2; D: TRBD2; size: many
DNA: TGTGCCAGCAGTCCCGAGGGGGGCCCTTTCTCTGGAAACACCATATATTTT; CDR3: CASSPEGGPFSGNTIYF; length: 17; V: TRBV6-5; J: TRBJ1-3; D: .; size: .